Below are 9 T cell receptor beta chains sequenced from a single sample in a study of OX40 agonist ivuxolimab in advanced cancers. Method: immunoSEQ multiplex PCR; TCRdb's copy keeps in-frame clones and lacks some. The repertoire includes about 82,000 clones, around 90% of them detected once, and about 0.76% sits in the top ten. This specimen consisted of CD4+ or CD8+ T cells sorted from blood, obtained in a trial of the OX40 agonist ivuxolimab. The receptors here all came from an adult with an advanced solid tumor such as melanoma, head and neck, liver or kidney cancer.

The V and J genes are TRBV6-1 and TRBJ2-1; unclear D gene. V was shortened by 0 bases and J by 14 bases, with 8 bases between the two germline ends. The germline V gene encodes CDR1 MNHNS and CDR2 SASEGT. The CDR3 covers 11 residues. The CDR3 here is CASSEAFGKFF. DNA for the CDR3: TGTGCCAGCAGTGAAGCTTTTGGGAAGTTCTTC.

The genes are TRBV28 and TRBJ2-5; TRBD2 matches at 12 bases. V shed 2 bases and J 4 bases; nucleotides not matched to a gene: 8. Germline V CDR1 and CDR2: MDHEN, SYDVKM. CDR3 length equals 17 residues. The CDR3 loop reads CASSLASGRAGPETQYF. The CDR3, as DNA: TGTGCCAGCAGTTTAGCTAGCGGGAGGGCCGGCCCAGAGACCCAGTACTTC.

The chain recombines TRBV27 with TRBJ1-1, with a weak D call TRBD1 (6 bases). There are 12 residues in the CDR3. V lost 4 bases, J lost 6 bases, and 9 bases lay in between. Germline V gene sequence: CDR1 MNHEY, CDR2 SMNVEV (reference sequence). The CDR3 loop reads CASSYPGAEAFF. The DNA for the CDR3 is TGTGCCAGCAGTTACCCAGGGGCTGAAGCTTTCTTT.

CDR3 nucleotide sequence: TGTGCCACCAGCAGAGATCAGGCCTACGAGCAGTACTTC. This encodes CATSRDQAYEQYF. The chain joins TRBV15 to TRBJ2-7, with D uncertain. The CDR3 length is 13 residues. CDR1 LNHNV and CDR2 YYDKDF come from the germline V gene (reference sequence). V was trimmed by 0 bases and J by 2 bases, leaving 5 bases between them. The full variable domain, with the rest looked up from reference TRBV15 and TRBJ2-7, is DAMVIQNPRYQVTQFGKPVTLSCSQTLNHNVMYWYQQKSSQAPKLLFHYYDKDFNNEADTPDNFQSRRPNTSFCFLDIRSPGLGDTAMYLCATSRDQAYEQYFGPGTRLTVT.

CDR3 loop: CASSMDSWNTEAFF. The CDR3 DNA reads as TGTGCCAGTAGTATGGACAGCTGGAACACTGAAGCTTTCTTT. This chain uses TRBV19 with TRBJ1-1, with D possibly matching TRBD1 (6 bases). This CDR3 contains 14 residues. Germline CDR1 is LNHDA and CDR2 is SQIVND (reference sequence). The germline V and J ends were trimmed by 3 bases and 1 base, with 9 bases remaining between them.

The chain links TRBV5-1 to TRBJ2-6, with D unresolved. V was cut by 0 bases and J by 0 bases, with 4 bases left in between. The CDR3 contains 15 residues. Germline CDR1 reads SGHRS; CDR2 reads YFSETQ. The CDR3 here is CASSLETSGANVLTF. CDR3 nucleotide sequence: TGCGCCAGCAGCTTGGAAACCTCTGGGGCCAACGTCCTGACTTTC.

The chain couples TRBV7-8 to TRBJ2-3, with D unclear. This CDR3 is 11 amino acids long. Germline V CDR1 and CDR2: SGHVS, FQNEAQ. Trimming left V 1 base short and J 5 bases short, with 1 base between. CDR3 sequence: CASSLEDTQYF. DNA for the CDR3: TGTGCCAGCAGCTTAGAAGATACGCAGTATTTT.

CDR3 DNA sequence: TGTGCCAGCAGCGTGACAGGGGGAGTCACAGATACGCAGTATTTT. This encodes CASSVTGGVTDTQYF. J is TRBJ2-3 and V is TRBV9; 9 bases fit TRBD1. With V trimmed by 2 bases and J by 2 bases, 3 bases remained unmatched. The germline gives CDR1 SGDLS, CDR2 YYNGEE. This CDR3 comprises 15 residues.

The sample holds one count of this clone. This sequence joins TRBV15 and TRBJ1-1; D is unresolved. Trimming shortened V by 1 base and J by 1 base, and 7 bases separated the two germline ends. CDR1 is LNHNV, CDR2 YYDKDF, per germline (reference sequence). The CDR3 loop spans 14 amino acids. CDR3 in DNA: TGTGCCACCAGCAGAGTCCCCCCGAACACTGAAGCTTTCTTT. Encoded protein: CATSRVPPNTEAFF.